The 27 T cell receptor beta chains given below trace back to one sample, sequenced in a study of cytomegalovirus exposure and HLA in healthy donors (dated by TCRdb to between 2016 and 2019). To prepare the library, the immunoSEQ multiplex PCR assay was applied. For the multiplex PCR, a mixture combining 60 forward primers for TCR Vbeta segments and 13 reverse primers for TCR Jbeta segments was used. TCRdb stores this immuneACCESS table with in-frame sequences only. Part of the clones is absent; in the studies checked, under half of the shortfall reflects unresolved V genes, and no reason is known for the rest. The sample records about 130,000 clones, around 80% of which are singletons. In total, the top ten clones hold about a tenth of the sample. Sequencing input: PBMCs. These receptors came from a man aged 25-45 years in good health and CMV-seropositive.

This chain joins TRBV19 and TRBJ1-5, with TRBD1 as a possible D gene (6 bases). CDR3 length: 13 amino acids. The germline V and J ends were trimmed by 6 bases and 6 bases, with 12 bases remaining between them. Germline lookup yields CDR1 LNHDA and CDR2 SQIVND (reference sequence). The CDR3 loop is CASRRTESQPQHF. Written as DNA, the CDR3 is TGTGCCAGTAGGAGGACAGAGAGTCAGCCCCAGCATTTT. The entire variable domain, with the rest obtained from reference TRBV19 and TRBJ1-5, is as follows: DGGITQSPKYLFRKEGQNVTLSCEQNLNHDAMYWYRQDPGQGLRLIYYSQIVNDFQKGDIAEGYSVSREKKESFPLTVTSAQKNPTAFYLCASRRTESQPQHFGDGTRLSIL.

This chain uses TRBV7-9 with TRBJ2-7; tentatively, D is TRBD2 (6 bases). Trimming left V 6 bases short and J 3 bases short, with 12 bases between. CDR1 and CDR2 from the germline V gene are SEHNR and FQNEAQ (reference sequence). The CDR3 extends over 13 amino acids. CDR3 sequence: CASSLLGGYEQYF. CDR3 bases: TGTGCCAGCAGTCTGCTCGGGGGCTACGAGCAGTACTTC.

This clone was seen a few times. The chain has TRBV13 and TRBJ1-1; possible D gene TRBD1, 5 bases. The CDR3 loop spans 15 amino acids. The germline V and J ends were trimmed by 1 base and 1 base, with 10 bases remaining between them. Germline lookup yields CDR1 PRHDT and CDR2 FYEKMQ (reference sequence). The DNA of the CDR3 is TGTGCCAGCAGCTTAGTGGGCAGGGAGAACACTGAAGCTTTCTTT. Its translation: CASSLVGRENTEAFF.

The chain links TRBV7-2 to TRBJ1-3; possible D gene TRBD1, 5 bases. The V end lost 2 bases, the J end lost 4 bases, and 12 bases lay between the germline ends. This CDR3 has 15 amino acids. CDR1 and CDR2 (germline): SGHTA, FQGNSA. CDR3 protein: CASSLQGISGNTIYF. CDR3 in DNA: TGTGCCAGCAGCTTACAGGGAATCTCCGGAAACACCATATATTTT.

The V call is TRBV4-2, the J call TRBJ2-7, with D tentatively TRBD1 (5 bases). The V gene's germline CDR1 is LGHNA and CDR2 YNFKEQ. Trimming removed 0 bases from V and 10 bases from J, with 7 bases in between. The CDR3 loop spans 11 amino acids. CDR3 bases: TGTGCCAGCAGCCAAGACAGGGTACAGTACTTC. It specifies CASSQDRVQYF.

Comments on this clone: The same CDR3 can be traced to other DNA sequences in this sample. The chain employs TRBV4-1 and TRBJ1-1; 9 bases map to TRBD1. The ends lost 4 bases at V and 3 bases at J; junction bases unmatched: 6. CDR1 is MGHRA, CDR2 YSYEKL, per germline. The CDR3 is 15 amino acids. In nucleotides, the CDR3 is TGCGCCAGCAGCCTTCGGGACAGGGCGGACACTGAAGCTTTCTTT. Amino acids: CASSLRDRADTEAFF.

The chain employs TRBV4-3 and TRBJ1-5; D is perhaps TRBD1 (5 bases). The V end was cut by 0 bases, the J end by 3 bases, with 9 bases between. Germline V gene data show CDR1 as LGHNA and CDR2 as YSLEER. The CDR3 consists of 15 residues. The CDR3 protein is CASSQDIGDNQPQHF. CDR3 sequence (DNA): TGCGCCAGCAGCCAAGATATAGGGGACAATCAGCCCCAGCATTTT.

This clone has only a few counts. The chain employs TRBV5-4 and TRBJ2-7; unclear D gene. The germline V and J ends were trimmed by 2 bases and 0 bases, with 6 bases remaining between them. The CDR3 has 13 amino acids. Germline V gives CDR1 SGHNT, CDR2 YYREEE (reference sequence). The CDR3 DNA reads TGTGCCAGCAGCTTAGCTGGCTCCTACGAGCAGTACTTC. This encodes CASSLAGSYEQYF.

The chain joins TRBV6-5 to TRBJ2-1; D call uncertain. The V end lost 2 bases, the J end lost 2 bases, and 10 bases lay between the germline ends. This CDR3 is built from 15 residues. Germline CDR1 is MNHEY and CDR2 is SVGAGI. The DNA of the CDR3 is TGTGCCAGCAGTTACAGCCTCGCTCCCTACAATGAGCAGTTCTTC. It encodes CASSYSLAPYNEQFF.

V and J are TRBV19 and TRBJ1-1; 7 nucleotides match TRBD1. Trimming removed 6 bases from V and 1 base from J; junction bases left unmatched: 11. In germline, CDR1 is LNHDA, CDR2 SQIVND (reference sequence). The CDR3 spans 16 residues. This chain's CDR3 is CASRDRSGGSNTEAFF. In DNA, the CDR3 is TGTGCCAGTAGAGATCGGTCAGGGGGGTCGAACACTGAAGCTTTCTTT.

The gene calls are TRBV29-1 and TRBJ2-7; TRBD2 is a possible D gene (6 bases). Germline assignment: CDR1 SQVTM and CDR2 ANQGSEA. V was clipped by 3 bases and J by 6 bases, with 6 bases between them. The CDR3 is 10 residues long. The DNA of the CDR3 is TGCAGCGTTGAGACTAGCGAGCAGTACTTC. Its translation is CSVETSEQYF.

The rearrangement uses TRBV2 and TRBJ1-5; TRBD1 agrees at 7 bases. The CDR3 is 14 amino acids. Trimming took 3 bases from V and 3 from J; bases not matched to a gene: 2. CDR1 and CDR2 from the germline V gene are SNHLY and FYNNEI. CDR3 coding DNA: TGTGCCAGCAGTGAGACAGGGACCAATCAGCCCCAGCATTTT. Amino acid sequence: CASSETGTNQPQHF.

This chain links TRBV7-2 with TRBJ2-3; 7 bases align to TRBD1. The CDR3 extends over 14 amino acids. In germline, CDR1 is SGHTA, CDR2 FQGNSA. V dropped 4 bases and J dropped 6; count of bases not matched to a gene: 7. The CDR3 is CASSSRDRGDTQYF. DNA of the CDR3: TGTGCCAGCAGCTCCCGGGACAGAGGTGATACGCAGTATTTT.

V is TRBV7-8 and J is TRBJ1-3; TRBD1 is a possible D gene (5 bases). Deletions cut 5 bases from V and 3 bases from J, with 14 bases between. Germline CDR1 reads SGHVS; CDR2 reads FQNEAQ. This CDR3 has 15 amino acids. In DNA, the CDR3 is TGTGCCAGCAGCGACGTAGGGGTCAATGGAAACACCATATATTTT. Protein: CASSDVGVNGNTIYF.

The chain recombines TRBV6-6 with TRBJ1-1; 8 bases line up with TRBD1. Germline V gene sequence: CDR1 MNHNY, CDR2 SVGAGI (reference sequence). Trimming cost V 5 bases and J 5 bases; bases outside gene matches: 10. This CDR3 is built from 15 residues. This CDR3 reads CASSLQRQGWTEAFF. In DNA form, the CDR3 reads TGTGCCAGCAGTCTACAGCGACAGGGGTGGACTGAAGCTTTCTTT.

The CDR3, as DNA: TGCAGCGTTGAAGAAAAATCAGTAGGGAGCTCCTATAATTCACCCCTCCACTTT. As protein: CSVEEKSVGSSYNSPLHF. The V and J genes are TRBV29-1 and TRBJ1-6, with D unresolved. This CDR3 has 18 residues. With 0 bases removed from V and 0 bases from J, the gap between germline ends came to 15 bases. Per the germline V gene, CDR1 is SQVTM and CDR2 is ANQGSEA.

This chain uses TRBV4-3 with TRBJ2-1; TRBD1 aligns across 11 bases. The germline CDR1 and CDR2 sequences are LGHNA and YSLEER. Unmatched junction bases numbered 5, after V lost 1 base and J lost 9 bases. This CDR3 has 15 residues. The CDR3 here is CASSQVGQGAGEQFF. CDR3 nucleotides: TGCGCCAGCAGCCAAGTAGGACAGGGGGCCGGTGAGCAGTTCTTC.

The chain joins TRBV28 to TRBJ2-2, with a possible D match to TRBD1 (6 bases). This CDR3 has 16 amino acids. Germline V gene lookup returns CDR1 MDHEN and CDR2 SYDVKM. V was cut by 5 bases and J by 5 bases, with 18 bases left in between. Written as DNA, the CDR3 is TGTGCCAGCAGTCTCCCATCCCCAGGGGTAACCGGGGAGCTGTTTTTT. It specifies CASSLPSPGVTGELFF.

The chain carries TRBV29-1 and TRBJ2-1; TRBD2 matches at 9 bases. This CDR3 has 13 residues. V dropped 6 bases and J dropped 2; count of bases not matched to a gene: 2. From germline, CDR1 is SQVTM and CDR2 ANQGSEA. The CDR3 DNA reads TGCAGCGTCCCTAGCGGGACCTACAATGAGCAGTTCTTC. Translating gives CSVPSGTYNEQFF.

The chain is built from TRBV4-2 and TRBJ2-1, with D possibly TRBD2 on 6 matching bases. The V gene's germline CDR1 is LGHNA and CDR2 YNFKEQ. Between the trimmed V and J ends, which lost 1 base and 12 bases, there was a span of 7 bases. The CDR3 sequence is 11 residues long. The CDR3 spells CASSQGGVQFF. The CDR3 DNA reads as TGTGCCAGCAGCCAAGGCGGGGTGCAGTTCTTC.

The chain is built from TRBV28 and TRBJ1-1; tentatively, D is TRBD1 (5 bases). CDR1 is MDHEN, CDR2 SYDVKM, per germline. V lost 8 bases and J 3 bases, leaving 22 bases between the germline ends. The CDR3 is 16 amino acids. The CDR3 nucleotides are TGTGCCAGCCCTCCAGATGGCAGGGTTGTCGACACTGAAGCTTTCTTT. Translation gives CASPPDGRVVDTEAFF.

This clone was observed once. The V call is TRBV5-1, the J call TRBJ1-3; maybe TRBD1 (5 bases). From germline, CDR1 is SGHRS and CDR2 YFSETQ. CDR3 length: 13 residues. V was pared by 3 bases and J by 9 bases, with 13 bases between. The CDR3 nucleotides read TGCGCCAGCAGCTCATACGGGGGAGGCACCATATATTTT. Translating gives CASSSYGGGTIYF.

V and J are TRBV5-4 and TRBJ1-4; 8 bases agree with TRBD1. The length of the CDR3 is 16 residues. Per germline, CDR1 SGHNT and CDR2 YYREEE (reference sequence). V was clipped by 0 bases and J by 7 bases; unmatched bases: 8. CDR3 loop: CASSLALTGETEKLFF. The CDR3 nucleotides are TGTGCCAGCAGCTTGGCCCTGACAGGGGAGACTGAAAAACTGTTTTTT.

The chain has TRBV6-1 and TRBJ1-1; 8 bases are shared with TRBD1. The junction had 2 bases not matched to a gene; V was cut back by 7 bases and J by 4 bases. Germline CDR1 and CDR2: MNHNS and SASEGT. This CDR3 region has 12 residues. As DNA, the CDR3 is TGTGCCAGCATCGGGACAGGCACTGAAGCTTTCTTT. Its translation: CASIGTGTEAFF.

CDR3 DNA sequence: TGTGCCAGCAGCTTGGATCCGGGACAGTCCTACGAGCAGTACTTC. It is translated as CASSLDPGQSYEQYF. V usage is TRBV5-4 and J usage is TRBJ2-7; 7 nucleotides agree with TRBD1. The J segment lost 1 base and the V segment lost 0 bases, leaving 4 bases of the junction unmatched. The germline gives CDR1 SGHNT, CDR2 YYREEE (reference sequence). The CDR3 loop spans 15 amino acids.

V gene TRBV5-1 combines with J gene TRBJ2-5; TRBD2 agrees at 10 bases. The length of the CDR3 is 15 residues. V trimming: 3 bases; J trimming: 1 base; junction bases outside the gene matches: 3. The V gene's germline CDR1 is SGHRS and CDR2 YFSETQ. The CDR3 coding sequence is TGCGCCAGCAGCTGGGGGACTAGCGTCCAAGAGACCCAGTACTTC. It specifies CASSWGTSVQETQYF.

The rearrangement links TRBV9 to TRBJ2-1, with D unresolved. The CDR3 consists of 14 residues. The V gene's germline CDR1 is SGDLS and CDR2 YYNGEE. Trimming cost V 10 bases and J 4 bases, with 18 bases left between them. The CDR3 bases are TGTGCCCGACGGTGTAGCCCTCCTTACAATGAGCAGTTCTTC. Translation: CARRCSPPYNEQFF.